This T cell receptor (beta chain) appears in the sequencing data of a study of T cells in Graves' hyperthyroidism and ophthalmopathy. Amplification of TCR beta CDR3 regions was performed using RNA transcripts as template. Using the HTBI primer set, a first-round RT-PCR was run on the TCR CDR3. TCRdb re-analysed the multiplex PCR reads in MiXCR, keeping a single row per CDR3 protein. Among roughly 400,000 distinct CDR3 sequences listed, more than 13% were seen once. The sequencing input was blood. The source of this sequence is a man aged 50 to 59 with Graves' ophthalmopathy.

This chain's CDR3 is CASSLTEGGGTEAFF. The CDR3 DNA reads TGTGCCAGCAGTTTAACCGAAGGGGGCGGCACTGAAGCTTTCTTT. V is TRBV27 and J is TRBJ1-1, with TRBD1 matching 7 bases. Trimming at V came to 2 bases and at J to 4 bases, leaving 7 bases not matched to a gene. Germline V CDR1 and CDR2: MNHEY, SMNVEV (reference sequence). This CDR3 is 15 amino acids long.